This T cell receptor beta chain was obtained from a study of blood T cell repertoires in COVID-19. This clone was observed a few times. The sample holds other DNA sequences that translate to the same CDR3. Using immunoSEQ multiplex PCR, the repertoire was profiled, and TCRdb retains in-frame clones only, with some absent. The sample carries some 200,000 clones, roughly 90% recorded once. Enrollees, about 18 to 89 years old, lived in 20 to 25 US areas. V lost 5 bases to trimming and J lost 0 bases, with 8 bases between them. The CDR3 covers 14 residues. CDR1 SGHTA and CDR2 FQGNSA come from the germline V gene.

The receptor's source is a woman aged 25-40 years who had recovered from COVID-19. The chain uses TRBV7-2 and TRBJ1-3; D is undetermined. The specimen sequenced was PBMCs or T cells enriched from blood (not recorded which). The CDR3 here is CASSPAGSGNTIYF. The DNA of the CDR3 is TGTGCCAGCAGCCCAGCAGGCTCTGGAAACACCATATATTTT.